Listed here is a single T cell receptor beta chain. Its cognate antigen is unknown. Germline lookup yields CDR1 SGHKS and CDR2 YYEKEE (reference sequence). Trimming took 1 base from V and 2 from J, leaving 9 bases between them. CDR3 size: 15 residues. Treatment noted: some 20 received Ad26.COV2.S at low or high dose, single or two shots; 5 received placebo; per-sample allocation not given. Material that was analyzed had been drawn on day 63 after the first vaccine or placebo injection. These data originate in a study of Ad26.COV2.S vaccination and SARS-CoV-2 variants. Overall study findings and caveats: Following vaccination, spike-specific CD8+ and CD4+ T cell responses reportedly exhibited substantial breadth. Possibly, TCR breadth and depth analyses underestimated total T cell responses.

Sequencing used immunoSEQ multiplex PCR; TCRdb keeps in-frame clones, though not all of them. The data contain about 680,000 clones, roughly 90% of them seen just once; the ten biggest clones take up roughly 1.5%. The chain links TRBV5-5 to TRBJ1-4; D gene unclear. Here the sequenced sample was peripheral blood, taken in a trial of Ad26.COV2.S vaccine versus placebo. The receptor comes from a person between 18 and 65 years old who received the Ad26.COV2.S COVID-19 vaccine or a placebo. DNA for the CDR3: TGTGCCAGCAGCTTGTTGGGGTTGACTAATGAAAAACTGTTTTTT. This translates into CASSLLGLTNEKLFF.